This T cell receptor (beta chain) originates from a study of cytotoxic CD8 clonotypes in ibrutinib-treated CLL. Study details: Recorded responses included about 25 partial and 2 complete; following median about 68 months, 14 stayed remitted and roughly twelve progressed.

The intended depth for sequencing was 1 in 200,000 to 1 in 1 million T cells. Clones were sequenced by immunoSEQ multiplex PCR, and TCRdb holds only the in-frame ones, with some missing. The data show approximately 80,000 clones, 86% seen once. Study-level points and caveats: Clonotypes that were public were uncommon, and they contracted or stayed stable on treatment. Clonality went higher at ibrutinib response and then dropped back toward baseline at progression.

The CDR3 is 16 amino acids. Deletions cut 1 base from V and 1 base from J, with 10 bases between. Germline V gene lookup returns CDR1 MNHEY and CDR2 SMNVEV (reference sequence). As regards this clone: The antigen is not known.

The material was PBMCs, obtained before ibrutinib treatment. The chain couples TRBV27 to TRBJ1-4; D is unclear. The clonotype was recovered from a human donor with chronic lymphocytic leukemia. For the CDR3, the DNA is TGTGCCAGCAGTTTATATTTGACACGAACTAATGAAAAACTGTTTTTT. Amino acids: CASSLYLTRTNEKLFF. Full variable domain (rest looked up from reference TRBV27 and TRBJ1-4): EAQVTQNPRYLITVTGKKLTVTCSQNMNHEYMSWYRQDPGLGLRQIYYSMNVEVTDKGDVPEGYKVSRKEKRNFPLILESPSPNQTSLYFCASSLYLTRTNEKLFFGSGTQLSVL.